Included here is one T cell receptor beta chain sequence, with context. This CDR3 is 14 amino acids long. Germline V CDR1 and CDR2: GTSNPN, SVGIG (reference sequence). This entry comes from a study of shared T cell receptors in the human thymus. Clones were read by immunoSEQ multiplex PCR, and TCRdb kept only the in-frame ones, dropping some. The sample carries roughly 700,000 clones, 88% recorded once. The sample was also linked to a second study, of human thymus T cells. That work adds: Repertoires from thymus and blood appeared to show biased V and J gene usage.

Sequenced input: thymocytes. The genes are TRBV30 and TRBJ2-5; D gene unclear. The J call may not be correct, given that the DNA end is closer to TRBJ2-7. This sequence was found in a boy in the first two years of life with a congenital heart defect. This CDR3 reads CAWSKSPRAYEQYF. The CDR3 nucleotides read TGTGCCTGGAGCAAATCCCCCCGAGCTTACGAGCAGTACTTC.